Following are 25 T cell receptor beta chains from one sample sequenced in a study of human T cells and chemical hapten exposure. Time point in this sample: patch test 1, 2 weeks after DPC sensitization. Treatment meaning: therapeutic diphenylcyclopropenone sensitization with weekly scalp DPC. TCRdb recomputed calls from the RACE reads with MiXCR, one row per CDR3 protein. The data contain roughly 180,000 distinct CDR3 sequences, around 20% of them seen just once; the ten biggest clones take up over 6.5%. The input for sequencing was whole blood, taken in connection with sensitization to the hapten diphenylcyclopropenone (DPC). These receptors all stem from a woman in her forties or fifties with alopecia areata. Some clones in this sample may be carry-over from other donors' samples.

The J gene is TRBJ2-3, the V gene TRBV29-1, with 7 bases lining up with TRBD2. CDR3 size: 15 residues. Germline trimming cut 0 bases from V and 5 bases from J; bases unmatched to any gene: 8. Germline-derived CDR1 and CDR2 are SQVTM and ANQGSEA. CDR3 DNA sequence: TGCAGCGTTGAAGATCTTGCGGGAGCGGTAGATACGCAGTATTTT. This gives the protein CSVEDLAGAVDTQYF.

The J gene is TRBJ2-7, the V gene TRBV20-1; TRBD2 matches 8 bases. Trimming at V came to 3 bases and at J to 1 base, leaving 5 bases not matched to a gene. Germline V gene data show CDR1 as DFQATT and CDR2 as SNEGSKA (reference sequence). The CDR3 totals 14 residues. The CDR3 bases are TGCAGTGCTAGCGCTAGCGGGCCTTCCTACGAGCAGTACTTC. This gives the protein CSASASGPSYEQYF.

This clonotype was seen just once. The chain couples TRBV20-1 to TRBJ2-1; 10 bases agree with TRBD2. The CDR3 spans 15 residues. J gave up 8 bases and V 0 bases, and 7 bases lay outside the gene matches. Germline V gene sequence: CDR1 DFQATT, CDR2 SNEGSKA (reference sequence). In nucleotides, the CDR3 is TGCAGTGCTAGAGATTTCCAGCGGGAGGGCCATGAGCAGTTCTTC. Its protein is CSARDFQREGHEQFF.

The genes are TRBV6-5 and TRBJ2-2, with 7 bases aligning to TRBD2. V gave up 0 bases and J gave up 4 bases; unmatched junction bases: 5. CDR1 is MNHEY, CDR2 SVGAGI, per germline. The length of the CDR3 is 16 residues. CDR3 sequence reads: CASSYSALAATGELFF. CDR3 DNA: TGTGCCAGCAGTTACTCGGCCCTAGCGGCCACCGGGGAGCTGTTTTTT.

The V and J genes are TRBV5-4 and TRBJ2-7; 10 nucleotides agree with TRBD2. V was clipped by 0 bases and J by 4 bases; unmatched bases: 4. The CDR3 spans 15 residues. CDR1 and CDR2 from the germline V gene are SGHNT and YYREEE (reference sequence). Here the CDR3 reads CASSLGLAGVYEQYF. The DNA of the CDR3 is TGTGCCAGCAGCTTGGGCCTAGCGGGAGTTTACGAGCAGTACTTC. Together with reference TRBV5-4 and TRBJ2-7, the CDR3 gives the full variable domain: ETGVTQSPTHLIKTRGQQVTLRCSSQSGHNTVSWYQQALGQGPQFIFQYYREEENGRGNFPPRFSGLQFPNYSSELNVNALELDDSALYLCASSLGLAGVYEQYFGPGTRLTVT.

The chain joins TRBV5-5 to TRBJ2-3, with TRBD1 matching 8 bases. The CDR3 is made up of 14 amino acids. Per germline, CDR1 SGHKS and CDR2 YYEKEE (reference sequence). V shed 4 bases and J 3 bases; nucleotides not matched to a gene: 4. The CDR3 spells CASSRQGLTDTQYF. The CDR3 DNA sequence: TGTGCCAGCAGCCGACAGGGGTTGACAGATACGCAGTATTTT.

This clonotype appeared a few times. The chain carries TRBV9 and TRBJ1-2; tentatively, D is TRBD1 (6 bases). With 3 bases removed from V and 1 base from J, the gap between germline ends came to 10 bases. The CDR3 is 14 amino acids. Germline V gene data show CDR1 as SGDLS and CDR2 as YYNGEE. The CDR3 here is CASSEAGVNYGYTF. In DNA, the CDR3 is TGTGCCAGCAGCGAGGCAGGGGTTAACTATGGCTACACCTTC. The full variable domain, with the rest looked up from reference TRBV9 and TRBJ1-2, is DSGVTQTPKHLITATGQRVTLRCSPRSGDLSVYWYQQSLDQGLQFLIQYYNGEERAKGNILERFSAQQFPDLHSELNLSSLELGDSALYFCASSEAGVNYGYTFGSGTRLTVV.

The CDR3 nucleotides read TGTGCCAGCAGCGTAGACTTAAACTCTGGAAACACCATATATTTT. Protein sequence: CASSVDLNSGNTIYF. The V and J genes are TRBV9 and TRBJ1-3; D remains ambiguous. With 0 bases removed from V and 0 bases from J, the gap between germline ends came to 7 bases. This CDR3 contains 15 residues. The germline V gene has CDR1 SGDLS and CDR2 YYNGEE.

This clonotype was counted between two and nine times. The chain couples TRBV9 to TRBJ1-3; D is unclear. Germline CDR1 reads SGDLS; CDR2 reads YYNGEE. The V and J ends lost 4 bases and 4 bases respectively, with 15 bases between them. CDR3 length: 15 residues. CDR3 sequence reads: CASSPRGISGNTIYF. The CDR3 DNA sequence: TGTGCCAGCAGCCCCCGAGGGATCTCCGGAAACACCATATATTTT.

This clonotype has a handful of counts. The chain uses TRBV20-1 and TRBJ2-1; the match to TRBD2 covers 8 bases. Per germline, CDR1 DFQATT and CDR2 SNEGSKA (reference sequence). V trimming: 0 bases; J trimming: 6 bases; junction bases outside the gene matches: 7. The CDR3 is 15 residues long. The CDR3, as DNA: TGCAGTGCTAGAGACTATAATGGGACTAGCAATGAGCAGTTCTTC. It specifies CSARDYNGTSNEQFF.

A few counts support this clonotype. The CDR3 region is CASTTGLSSTEAFF. Here the CDR3 DNA reads TGTGCCAGCACAACAGGGCTATCTAGCACTGAAGCTTTCTTT. V is TRBV6-5 and J is TRBJ1-1; TRBD1 is a possible D gene (6 bases). Germline loops: CDR1 MNHEY, CDR2 SVGAGI. V dropped 7 bases and J dropped 4 bases, with 16 bases sitting between them. CDR3 size: 14 residues.

The sample holds a few counts of this clonotype. The chain carries TRBV29-1 and TRBJ1-1, with D maybe TRBD1 (5 bases). Between the trimmed V and J ends, which lost 5 bases and 0 bases, there was a span of 10 bases. The CDR3 consists of 13 residues. Germline CDR1 and CDR2: SQVTM and ANQGSEA. Here the CDR3 DNA reads TGCAGCGTTCTCAGGACATTGAACACTGAAGCTTTCTTT. It translates to CSVLRTLNTEAFF.

V gene TRBV10-2 combines with J gene TRBJ2-1, with D unresolved. This CDR3 contains 13 residues. Germline-derived CDR1 and CDR2 are WSHSY and SAAADI. Trimming removed 4 bases from V and 7 bases from J, with 11 bases in between. The CDR3 region is CASSALTGNEQFF. The CDR3 DNA reads as TGCGCCAGCAGTGCGCTGACTGGGAATGAGCAGTTCTTC.

Here the CDR3 DNA reads TGCAGTGCTAGAGCTAGCGGTAAAAACATTCAGTACTTC. This codes for CSARASGKNIQYF. V gene TRBV20-1 combines with J gene TRBJ2-4; TRBD2 agrees at 7 bases. The ends lost 1 base at V and 4 bases at J; junction bases unmatched: 1. CDR3 size: 13 residues. Germline CDR1 is DFQATT and CDR2 is SNEGSKA (reference sequence).

This clonotype appeared a single time. V is TRBV11-2 and J is TRBJ2-5; weak D call: TRBD2 (5 bases). CDR1 and CDR2 from the germline V gene are SGHAT and FQNNGV. V gave up 3 bases and J gave up 1 base, with 9 bases separating them. The CDR3 is made up of 14 amino acids. CDR3 amino acids: CASSFTGFQETQYF. The CDR3 DNA reads TGTGCCAGCAGCTTCACGGGATTCCAAGAGACCCAGTACTTC.

This clonotype was detected ten times or more. This sequence joins TRBV5-1 and TRBJ1-1; unclear D gene. The germline V gene has CDR1 SGHRS and CDR2 YFSETQ. The CDR3 extends over 13 amino acids. The V and J ends lost 4 bases and 2 bases respectively, with 9 bases between them. The CDR3 sequence is CASSHVVNTEAFF. As DNA, the CDR3 is TGCGCCAGCAGCCATGTCGTTAACACTGAAGCTTTCTTT.

The rearrangement joins TRBV27 to TRBJ2-7; no definite D call. This CDR3 region has 14 residues. Deletions cut 4 bases from V and 3 bases from J, with 13 bases between. The V gene's germline CDR1 is MNHEY and CDR2 SMNVEV (reference sequence). The CDR3, as DNA: TGTGCCAGCAGTTCGGCGATCGGGTTCTACGAGCAGTACTTC. This encodes CASSSAIGFYEQYF.

The genes are TRBV21-1 and TRBJ2-6; TRBD1 reflects the table's D call only, with no check against the DNA. TRBV21-1 is a pseudogene. The CDR3 spans 19 residues. The CDR3 nucleotides are TGTGCCAGCAGCTCCTGGGACAGGGGCCCATCCTCTGGGGCCAACGTCCTGACTTTC. This sequence encodes CASSSWDRGPSSGANVLTF.

This clonotype was observed a few times. The chain is built from TRBV7-9 and TRBJ1-2; D possibly corresponds to TRBD1 (5 bases). CDR3 length: 14 residues. The germline CDR1 and CDR2 sequences are SEHNR and FQNEAQ (reference sequence). V lost 3 bases and J lost 1, with 9 bases in between. CDR3 bases: TGTGCCAGCAGCTTGGGGCCCATTAACTATGGCTACACCTTC. This sequence encodes CASSLGPINYGYTF. Supplemented by reference TRBV7-9 and TRBJ1-2, the full variable domain reads DTGVSQNPRHKITKRGQNVTFRCDPISEHNRLYWYRQTLGQGPEFLTYFQNEAQLEKSRLLSDRFSAERPKGSFSTLEIQRTEQGDSAMYLCASSLGPINYGYTFGSGTRLTVV.

This chain's CDR3 is CSANRAGGSYNEQFF. CDR3 bases: TGCAGTGCTAACCGAGCCGGGGGCTCCTACAATGAGCAGTTCTTC. The V call is TRBV20-1, the J call TRBJ2-1, with a possible D match to TRBD2 (6 bases). Germline V gene lookup returns CDR1 DFQATT and CDR2 SNEGSKA (reference sequence). The CDR3 covers 15 residues. Trimming stripped 4 bases from V and 0 bases from J, with 13 bases between.

This clonotype was counted between two and nine times. V and J are TRBV7-3 and TRBJ2-7; D gene uncertain. The germline V gene has CDR1 SGHTA and CDR2 FQGTGA. V shed 4 bases and J shed 2 bases, with 15 bases lying between them. The CDR3 length is 15 residues. CDR3 in DNA: TGTGCCAGCAGCTCCTACTCGGGCCCAACCTACGAGCAGTACTTC. Translation: CASSSYSGPTYEQYF. Together with reference TRBV7-3 and TRBJ2-7, the CDR3 gives the full variable domain: GAGVSQTPSNKVTEKGKYVELRCDPISGHTALYWYRQSLGQGPEFLIYFQGTGAADDSGLPNDRFFAVRPEGSVSTLKIQRTERGDSAVYLCASSSYSGPTYEQYFGPGTRLTVT.

The chain combines TRBV6-1 with TRBJ2-1; 7 bases line up with TRBD2. CDR3 length: 16 amino acids. Trimming took 6 bases from V and 3 from J; bases not matched to a gene: 11. The V gene's germline CDR1 is MNHNS and CDR2 SASEGT. The CDR3 DNA follows: TGTGCCAGCAGCCTTATCTTAGCGGGCAGCTACAATGAGCAGTTCTTC. It is translated as CASSLILAGSYNEQFF.

This clonotype was seen only a few times. The chain carries TRBV20-1 and TRBJ1-5, with D hard to call. Per the germline V gene, CDR1 is DFQATT and CDR2 is SNEGSKA (reference sequence). V lost 6 bases and J 3 bases, leaving 12 bases between the germline ends. CDR3 size: 13 residues. The CDR3 spells CSAPFPNNQPQHF. In DNA form, the CDR3 reads TGCAGTGCCCCTTTTCCCAACAATCAGCCCCAGCATTTT.

The table lists this clonotype with a few counts. The chain employs TRBV29-1 and TRBJ2-5; TRBD1 aligns across 7 bases. The germline V gene encodes CDR1 SQVTM and CDR2 ANQGSEA. The CDR3 extends over 12 amino acids. The V segment lost 6 bases and the J segment 3 bases; nucleotides outside the gene matches: 4. CDR3 in DNA: TGCAGCGTCCGGGACAGCGAAGAGACCCAGTACTTC. It yields the protein CSVRDSEETQYF.

The chain couples TRBV7-9 to TRBJ1-1, with D possibly TRBD1 on 5 matching bases. The CDR3 is 14 amino acids. Per the germline V gene, CDR1 is SEHNR and CDR2 is FQNEAQ (reference sequence). V shed 5 bases and J shed 4 bases, with 14 bases lying between them. In DNA, the CDR3 is TGTGCCAGCAGCGTATTGGACGGGGGCACTGAAGCTTTCTTT. This encodes CASSVLDGGTEAFF.